Each of the 10 T cell receptor beta chains below was sequenced from the same sample in a study of PD-L1 blockade in urothelial cancer. The method was immunoSEQ multiplex PCR; TCRdb's version includes in-frame clones alone and lacks a portion of them. The sample carries about 36,000 clones, approximately 88% recorded once. The time point is: peripheral blood 6 weeks after treatment start. This specimen was PBMCs, taken around atezolizumab (anti-PD-L1) treatment. These receptors came from a man aged 35 to 55 with urothelial cancer.

This rearrangement joins TRBV4-1 to TRBJ2-7, with 10 bases identical to TRBD1. CDR3 length: 17 amino acids. Germline CDR1 and CDR2: MGHRA and YSYEKL. V was clipped by 4 bases and J by 2 bases; unmatched bases: 11. The CDR3 region has the DNA TGCGCCAGCAGCCGGGAGCCCGTCGGGACAGGGGCCTACGAGCAGTACTTC. It encodes CASSREPVGTGAYEQYF.

The V and J genes are TRBV11-3 and TRBJ2-3, with D tentatively TRBD1 (5 bases). The CDR3 sequence is 15 residues long. V gave up 3 bases and J gave up 7 bases, with 17 bases separating them. Germline-derived CDR1 and CDR2 are SGHNT and YENEEA. The CDR3 sequence is CASSFTGSNDNTQYF. CDR3 nucleotides: TGTGCCAGCAGCTTCACAGGCTCCAACGATAATACGCAGTATTTT.

This clone showed up just once. This chain connects TRBV5-1 to TRBJ2-2; tentatively, D is TRBD1 (6 bases). This CDR3 region has 15 residues. Germline CDR1 reads SGHRS; CDR2 reads YFSETQ. V lost 0 bases and J lost 4, with 10 bases in between. The CDR3 DNA reads as TGCGCCAGCAGCTTGGAACAGGGAATCACCGGGGAGCTGTTTTTT. Translation gives CASSLEQGITGELFF.

The chain has TRBV23-1 and TRBJ2-7; D gene ambiguous. TRBV23-1 is placed among ORFs of uncertain function. The CDR3 has 15 residues. Trimming removed 6 bases at V and 2 bases at J, with 17 bases between. The CDR3 here is CASSLREVPPYEQYF. The CDR3 coding sequence is TGCGCCAGCAGCCTCCGAGAGGTTCCTCCCTACGAGCAGTACTTC.

The V call is TRBV28, the J call TRBJ1-4; D unresolved. Germline CDR1 reads MDHEN; CDR2 reads SYDVKM. CDR3 size: 11 residues. The ends were cut back, 8 bases at V and 6 bases at J, with 7 bases in the middle. The CDR3 loop reads CASFRDEKLFF. As DNA, the CDR3 is TGTGCCAGCTTCCGGGATGAAAAACTGTTTTTT.

The rearrangement joins TRBV19 to TRBJ2-7, with D perhaps TRBD2 (6 bases). The V and J ends lost 6 bases and 1 base respectively, with 13 bases between them. The CDR3 covers 14 residues. Germline CDR1 reads LNHDA; CDR2 reads SQIVND (reference sequence). CDR3 protein: CASREKRVSYEQYF. For the CDR3, the DNA is TGTGCCAGTAGGGAGAAGCGGGTGTCCTACGAGCAGTACTTC.

Only a few counts were recorded for this clone. The rearrangement links TRBV19 to TRBJ1-2; D perhaps matches TRBD1 (5 bases). Germline V gene sequence: CDR1 LNHDA, CDR2 SQIVND (reference sequence). This CDR3 contains 13 residues. Trimming removed 5 bases at V and 4 bases at J, with 11 bases between. As DNA, the CDR3 is TGTGCCAGTAGTGGGACTAGGATCTATGGCTACACCTTC. Amino acid sequence: CASSGTRIYGYTF.

This chain's CDR3 is CSVRTRGNTGELFF. CDR3 nucleotides: TGCAGCGTTCGGACCAGGGGGAACACCGGGGAGCTGTTTTTT. The J gene is TRBJ2-2, the V gene TRBV29-1; possible D gene TRBD1, 6 bases. Germline V gene lookup returns CDR1 SQVTM and CDR2 ANQGSEA. The V and J ends lost 5 bases and 1 base respectively, with 11 bases between them. The CDR3 runs 14 residues.

The chain combines TRBV11-3 with TRBJ1-1; TRBD1 might be the D (5 bases). The CDR3 consists of 15 residues. V was cut by 5 bases and J by 7 bases, with 20 bases left in between. CDR1 is SGHNT, CDR2 YENEEA, per germline. The CDR3 loop reads CASSVTGLAGGEAFF. CDR3 sequence (DNA): TGTGCCAGCAGCGTCACAGGTCTGGCGGGAGGTGAAGCTTTCTTT.

The rearrangement links TRBV27 to TRBJ2-3, with TRBD2 identical over 10 bases. The CDR3 spans 15 residues. CDR1 MNHEY and CDR2 SMNVEV come from the germline V gene (reference sequence). V was pared by 5 bases and J by 1 base, with 3 bases of the junction left unmatched. CDR3 DNA: TGTGCCAGCAGTAGTGGACTAGCGGGCACAGATACGCAGTATTTT. Protein: CASSSGLAGTDTQYF.